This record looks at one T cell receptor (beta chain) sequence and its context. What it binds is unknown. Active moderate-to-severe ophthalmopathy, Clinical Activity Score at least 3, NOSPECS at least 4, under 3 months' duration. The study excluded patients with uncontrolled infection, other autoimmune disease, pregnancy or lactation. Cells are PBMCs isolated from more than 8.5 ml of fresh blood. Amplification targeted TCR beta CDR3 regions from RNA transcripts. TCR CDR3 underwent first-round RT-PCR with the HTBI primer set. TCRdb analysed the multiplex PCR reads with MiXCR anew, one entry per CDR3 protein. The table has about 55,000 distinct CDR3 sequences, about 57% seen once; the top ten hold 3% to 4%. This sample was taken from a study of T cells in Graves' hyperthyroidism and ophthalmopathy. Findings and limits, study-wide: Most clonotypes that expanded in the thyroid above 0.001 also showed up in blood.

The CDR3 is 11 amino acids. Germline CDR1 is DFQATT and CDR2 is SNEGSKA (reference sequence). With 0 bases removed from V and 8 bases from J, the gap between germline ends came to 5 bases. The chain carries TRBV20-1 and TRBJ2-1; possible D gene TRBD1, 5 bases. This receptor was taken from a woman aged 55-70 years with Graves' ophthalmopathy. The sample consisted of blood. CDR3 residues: CSAREGDEQFF. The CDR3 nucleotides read TGCAGTGCTAGAGAAGGGGATGAGCAGTTCTTC.